This T cell receptor (beta chain) was captured in a study of tumour-infiltrating T cells in Burkitt lymphoma. Turning to the study itself: Productive clonality predicted overall and progression-free survival.

Clones were read by immunoSEQ multiplex PCR, and TCRdb kept only the in-frame ones, dropping some. The repertoire includes 11,000 to 15,000 clones, around 80% of them detected once, and around 7.2% sits in the top ten. This clone occurred a few times. This clonotype originated in a human donor with diffuse large B-cell lymphoma. The sequencing input was tumor tissue.

For the CDR3, the DNA is TGCGCCAGCAGCCAAATGACAGGGAGCACAGATACGCAGTATTTT. It specifies CASSQMTGSTDTQYF. The V gene is TRBV4-1, the J gene TRBJ2-3; 7 bases fit TRBD1. This CDR3 has 15 amino acids. The germline CDR1 and CDR2 sequences are MGHRA and YSYEKL. The V segment lost 2 bases and the J segment 0 bases; nucleotides outside the gene matches: 2.